This T cell receptor beta chain was identified in a study of a mutant IDH1 vaccine in newly diagnosed glioma. Study-wide context: Vaccines began 4-6 weeks after radiotherapy alone, or with temozolomide cycles.

This CDR3 spans 14 amino acids. CDR1 is MNHNY and CDR2 is SVGAGI in the germline V gene (reference sequence). The J segment lost 4 bases and the V segment lost 2 bases, leaving 4 bases of the junction unmatched. Profiled with immunoSEQ multiplex PCR; TCRdb holds only in-frame clones, not every one. Among about 51,000 clones, roughly 78% were seen once, and the ten largest hold roughly 5%. In the case of this clone: Its antigen remains unknown.

As to time point: week 5, during vaccination. Every vaccination contained 300 ug of the mutant IDH1 20-mer peptide and was paired with topical imiquimod. The chain joins TRBV6-6 to TRBJ1-2, with TRBD1 matching over 7 bases. Material: PBMCs, obtained from a glioma patient whose treatment included an IDH1 peptide vaccine. This clonotype was sampled from a man aged 50 or older with glioma. CDR3 region: CASSYGTDFYGYTF. The CDR3 DNA reads TGTGCCAGCAGTTACGGGACAGATTTCTATGGCTACACCTTC.